This T cell receptor (beta chain) was captured in a study of shared T cell receptors in the human thymus. This CDR3 comprises 12 residues. V was cut by 0 bases and J by 7 bases, with 7 bases left in between. Germline assignment: CDR1 SGHRS and CDR2 YFSETQ. The data were produced by immunoSEQ multiplex PCR, yet TCRdb's version contains in-frame clones alone and is incomplete. The sample includes roughly 700,000 clones, approximately 88% of them seen just once. This sample was also put to use in a study of human thymus T cells. Per that paper: Donors consisted of healthy Finnish infants (having corrective surgery for congenital heart defects). Thymus pieces cut out during corrective heart surgery were the tissue that was used. Thymic and blood repertoires seemed to show skewed V and J gene use. Thymic repertoires overlap heavily among unrelated individuals, related research has reported.

The TCR was taken from a boy under two years old with a congenital heart defect. This chain joins TRBV5-1 and TRBJ1-1, with a possible D match to TRBD1 (5 bases). Material for sequencing was thymocytes. The CDR3 DNA follows: TGCGCCAGCAGCTTGGGGGGCCATGAAGCTTTCTTT. It translates to CASSLGGHEAFF.